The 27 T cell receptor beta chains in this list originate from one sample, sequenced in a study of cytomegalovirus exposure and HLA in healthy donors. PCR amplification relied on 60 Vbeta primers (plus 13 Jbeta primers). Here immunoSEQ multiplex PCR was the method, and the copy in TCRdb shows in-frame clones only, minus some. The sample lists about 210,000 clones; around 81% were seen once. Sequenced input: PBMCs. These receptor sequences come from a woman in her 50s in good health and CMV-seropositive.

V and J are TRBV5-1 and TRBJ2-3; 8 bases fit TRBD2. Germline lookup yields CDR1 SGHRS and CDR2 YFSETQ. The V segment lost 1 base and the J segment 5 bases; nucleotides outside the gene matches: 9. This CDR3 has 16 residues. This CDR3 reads CASSLLAGQHRDTQYF. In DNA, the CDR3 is TGCGCCAGCAGCTTGTTAGCGGGACAACATAGAGATACGCAGTATTTT.

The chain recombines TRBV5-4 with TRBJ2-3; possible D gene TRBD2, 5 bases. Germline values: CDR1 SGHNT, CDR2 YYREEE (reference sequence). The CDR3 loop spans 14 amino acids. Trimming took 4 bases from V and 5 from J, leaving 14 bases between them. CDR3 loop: CASSPEGVLDTQYF. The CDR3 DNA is TGTGCCAGCAGCCCCGAGGGAGTCTTAGATACGCAGTATTTT.

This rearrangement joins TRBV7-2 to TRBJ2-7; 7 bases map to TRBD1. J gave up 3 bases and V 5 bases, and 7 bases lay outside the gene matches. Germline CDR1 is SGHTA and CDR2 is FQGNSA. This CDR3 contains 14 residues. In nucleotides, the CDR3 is TGTGCCAGCAGCGTCCGGGACAGAGACTACGAGCAGTACTTC. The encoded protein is CASSVRDRDYEQYF.

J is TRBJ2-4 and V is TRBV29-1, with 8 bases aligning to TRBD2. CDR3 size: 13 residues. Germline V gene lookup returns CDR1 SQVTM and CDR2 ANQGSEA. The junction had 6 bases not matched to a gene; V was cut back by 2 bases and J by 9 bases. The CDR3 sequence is CSVEIGGGSIQYF. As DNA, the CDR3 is TGCAGCGTTGAAATCGGGGGGGGAAGCATTCAGTACTTC.

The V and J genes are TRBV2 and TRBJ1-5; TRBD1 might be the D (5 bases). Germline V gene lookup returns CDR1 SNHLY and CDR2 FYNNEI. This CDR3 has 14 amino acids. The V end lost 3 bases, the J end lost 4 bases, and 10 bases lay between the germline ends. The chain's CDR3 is CASSDRVGNQPQHF. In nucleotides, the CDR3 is TGTGCCAGCAGTGACAGGGTGGGTAATCAGCCCCAGCATTTT.

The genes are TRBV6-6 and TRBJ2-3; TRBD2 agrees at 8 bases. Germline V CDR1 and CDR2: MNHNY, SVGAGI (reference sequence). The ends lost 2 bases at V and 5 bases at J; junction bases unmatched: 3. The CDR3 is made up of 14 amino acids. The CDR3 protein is CASSYGGGQDTQYF. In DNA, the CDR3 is TGTGCCAGCAGTTACGGCGGGGGGCAAGATACGCAGTATTTT.

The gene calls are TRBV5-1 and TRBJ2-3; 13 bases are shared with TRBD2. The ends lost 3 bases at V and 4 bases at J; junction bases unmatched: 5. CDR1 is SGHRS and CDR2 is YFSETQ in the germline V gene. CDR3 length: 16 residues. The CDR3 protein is CASSWDTSGGADTQYF. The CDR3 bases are TGCGCCAGCAGCTGGGATACTAGCGGGGGGGCAGATACGCAGTATTTT.

The CDR3 reads CASSLSTGNEQFF. In DNA form, the CDR3 reads TGCGCCAGCAGCTTGTCAACAGGGAATGAGCAGTTCTTC. The rearrangement links TRBV5-1 to TRBJ2-1, with TRBD1 as a possible D gene (6 bases). This CDR3 is built from 13 residues. With 1 base removed from V and 7 bases from J, the gap between germline ends came to 9 bases. Per the germline V gene, CDR1 is SGHRS and CDR2 is YFSETQ.

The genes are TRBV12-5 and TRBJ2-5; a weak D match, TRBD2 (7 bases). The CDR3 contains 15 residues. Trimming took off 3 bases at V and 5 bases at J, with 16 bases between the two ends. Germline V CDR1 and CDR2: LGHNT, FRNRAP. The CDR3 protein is CASGLGGAFVETQYF. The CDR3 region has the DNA TGTGCTAGTGGTTTAGGGGGGGCTTTTGTGGAGACCCAGTACTTC.

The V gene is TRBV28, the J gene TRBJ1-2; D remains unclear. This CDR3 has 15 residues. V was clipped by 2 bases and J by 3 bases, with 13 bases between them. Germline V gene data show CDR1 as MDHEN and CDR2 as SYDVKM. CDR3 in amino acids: CASSLTGVLYYGYTF. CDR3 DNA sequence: TGTGCCAGCAGTTTAACGGGTGTGCTCTACTATGGCTACACCTTC.

CDR3 protein: CASSSRSRVQGGGNQPQHF. DNA of the CDR3: TGCGCCAGCAGTTCAAGGTCCCGTGTACAGGGAGGGGGCAATCAGCCCCAGCATTTT. The chain recombines TRBV5-1 with TRBJ1-5; the D gene is possibly TRBD1 (6 bases). V dropped 5 bases and J dropped 2 bases, with 26 bases sitting between them. This CDR3 is 19 amino acids long. Germline V gives CDR1 SGHRS, CDR2 YFSETQ.

The CDR3 DNA reads as TGCGCCAGCAGCCATGGACAGGGCACAGATACGCAGTATTTT. This encodes CASSHGQGTDTQYF. V and J are TRBV5-1 and TRBJ2-3; 7 bases align to TRBD1. CDR3 size: 14 residues. Germline CDR1 and CDR2: SGHRS and YFSETQ. J gave up 1 base and V 4 bases, and 3 bases lay outside the gene matches.

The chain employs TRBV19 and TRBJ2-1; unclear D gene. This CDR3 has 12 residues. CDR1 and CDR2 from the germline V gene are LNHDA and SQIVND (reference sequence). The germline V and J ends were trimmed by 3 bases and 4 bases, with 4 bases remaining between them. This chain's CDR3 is CASSMEYNEQFF. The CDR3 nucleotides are TGTGCCAGTAGTATGGAGTACAATGAGCAGTTCTTC.

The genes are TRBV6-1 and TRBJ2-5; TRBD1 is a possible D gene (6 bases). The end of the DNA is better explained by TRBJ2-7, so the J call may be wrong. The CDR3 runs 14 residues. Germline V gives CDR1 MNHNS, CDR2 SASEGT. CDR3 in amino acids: CASSDTGSSYEQYF. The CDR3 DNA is TGTGCCAGCAGTGACACAGGGAGTTCCTACGAGCAGTACTTC.

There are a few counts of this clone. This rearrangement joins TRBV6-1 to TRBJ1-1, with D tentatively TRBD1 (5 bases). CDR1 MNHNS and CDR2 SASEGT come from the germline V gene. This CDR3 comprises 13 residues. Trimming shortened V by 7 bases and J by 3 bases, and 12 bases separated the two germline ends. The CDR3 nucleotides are TGTGCCAGCAACACCCAGGGTTACACTGAAGCTTTCTTT. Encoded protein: CASNTQGYTEAFF.

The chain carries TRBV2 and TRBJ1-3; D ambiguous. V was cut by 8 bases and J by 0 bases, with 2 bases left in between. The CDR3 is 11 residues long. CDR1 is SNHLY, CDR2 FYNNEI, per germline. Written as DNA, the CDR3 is TGTGCCAGCCGCTCTGGAAACACCATATATTTT. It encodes CASRSGNTIYF.

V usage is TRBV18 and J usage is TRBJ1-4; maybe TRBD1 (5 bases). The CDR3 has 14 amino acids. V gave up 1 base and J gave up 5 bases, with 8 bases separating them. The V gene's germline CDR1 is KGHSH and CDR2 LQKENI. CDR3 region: CASSPQGLNEKLFF. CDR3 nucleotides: TGTGCCAGCTCACCACAGGGGTTGAATGAAAAACTGTTTTTT.

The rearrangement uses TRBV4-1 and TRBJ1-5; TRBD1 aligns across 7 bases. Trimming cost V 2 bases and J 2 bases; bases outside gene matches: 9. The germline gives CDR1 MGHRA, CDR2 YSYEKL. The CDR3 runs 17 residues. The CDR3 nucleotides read TGCGCCAGCAGCCAAAAACCAAACAGGGGCCGCAATCAGCCCCAGCATTTT. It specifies CASSQKPNRGRNQPQHF.

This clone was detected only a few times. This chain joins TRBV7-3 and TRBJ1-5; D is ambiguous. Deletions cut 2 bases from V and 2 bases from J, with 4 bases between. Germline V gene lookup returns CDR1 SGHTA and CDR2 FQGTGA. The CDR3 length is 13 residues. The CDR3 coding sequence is TGTGCCAGCAGCTTATCTGGCAATCAGCCCCAGCATTTT. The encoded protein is CASSLSGNQPQHF.

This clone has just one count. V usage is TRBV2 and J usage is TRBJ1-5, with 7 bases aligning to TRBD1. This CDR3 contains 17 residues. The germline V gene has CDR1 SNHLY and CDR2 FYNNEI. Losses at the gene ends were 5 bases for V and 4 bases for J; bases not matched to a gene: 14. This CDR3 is CASSSRGDSLSNQPQHF. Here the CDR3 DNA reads TGTGCCAGCAGTTCCAGAGGGGACAGTCTATCGAATCAGCCCCAGCATTTT. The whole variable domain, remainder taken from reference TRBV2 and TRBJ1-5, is EPEVTQTPSHQVTQMGQEVILRCVPISNHLYFYWYRQILGQKVEFLVSFYNNEISEKSEIFDDQFSVERPDGSNFTLKIRSTKLEDSAMYFCASSSRGDSLSNQPQHFGDGTRLSIL.

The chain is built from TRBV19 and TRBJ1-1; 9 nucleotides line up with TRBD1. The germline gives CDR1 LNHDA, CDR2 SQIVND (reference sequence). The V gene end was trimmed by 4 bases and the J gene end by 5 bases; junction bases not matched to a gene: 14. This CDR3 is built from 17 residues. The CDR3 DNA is TGTGCCAGTAGTAGGGACGACAGGGGGGGGTTACGAACTGAAGCTTTCTTT. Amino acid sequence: CASSRDDRGGLRTEAFF.

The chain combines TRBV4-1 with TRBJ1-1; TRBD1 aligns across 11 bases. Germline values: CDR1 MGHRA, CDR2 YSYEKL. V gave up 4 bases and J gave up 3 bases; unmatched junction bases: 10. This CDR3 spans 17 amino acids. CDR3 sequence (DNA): TGCGCCAGCAGCCGATGGACAGGGGGCTTGGGTGACACTGAAGCTTTCTTT. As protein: CASSRWTGGLGDTEAFF.

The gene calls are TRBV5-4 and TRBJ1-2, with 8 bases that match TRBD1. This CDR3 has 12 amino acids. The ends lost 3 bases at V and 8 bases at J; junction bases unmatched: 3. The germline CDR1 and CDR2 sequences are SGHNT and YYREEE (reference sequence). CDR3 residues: CASSSGQAGYTF. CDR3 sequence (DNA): TGTGCCAGCAGCTCGGGACAGGCCGGCTACACCTTC.

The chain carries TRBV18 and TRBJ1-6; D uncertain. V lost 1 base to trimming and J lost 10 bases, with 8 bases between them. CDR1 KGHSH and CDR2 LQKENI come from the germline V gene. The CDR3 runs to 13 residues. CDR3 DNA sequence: TGTGCCAGCTCACCACTTTGGCTGTCACCCCTCCACTTT. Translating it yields CASSPLWLSPLHF.

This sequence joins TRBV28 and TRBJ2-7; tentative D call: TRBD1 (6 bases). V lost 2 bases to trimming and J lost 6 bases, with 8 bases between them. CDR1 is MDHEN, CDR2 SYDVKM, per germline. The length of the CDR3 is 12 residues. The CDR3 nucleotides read TGTGCCAGCAGTTTAAGGGGGACCGAGCAGTACTTC. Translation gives CASSLRGTEQYF.

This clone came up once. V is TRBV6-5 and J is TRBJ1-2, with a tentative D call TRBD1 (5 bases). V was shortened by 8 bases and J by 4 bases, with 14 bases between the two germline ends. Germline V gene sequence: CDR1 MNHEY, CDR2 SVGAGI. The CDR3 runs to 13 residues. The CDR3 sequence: CASGSGGIYGYTF. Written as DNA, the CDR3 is TGTGCCAGCGGCAGCGGGGGGATCTATGGCTACACCTTC.

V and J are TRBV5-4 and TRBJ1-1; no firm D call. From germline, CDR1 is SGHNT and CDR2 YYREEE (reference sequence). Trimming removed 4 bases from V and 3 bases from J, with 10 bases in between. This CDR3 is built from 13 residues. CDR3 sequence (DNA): TGTGCCAGCAGCACTGACTGGGACACTGAAGCTTTCTTT. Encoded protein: CASSTDWDTEAFF.